Given below is one T cell receptor beta chain in context. Profiling that covered TCR beta VDJ and CDR3 relied on genomic DNA as its template. MiXCR, applied by TCRdb to the reads, yields one record per CDR3 protein. The repertoire has some 180,000 distinct CDR3 sequences, roughly 65% of them found once; the top ten carry under 45%. These data are taken from a study of CD8+CD57+ T cells in acquired aplastic anemia. By flow cytometry, patients selected for sequencing had shown an expansion of CD8+CD57+ cells. Sequencing was performed on sorted CD4+, CD8+, or CD8+CD57+ T cells (not recorded which) from PBMCs. The receptor was isolated from a human donor with aplastic anemia.

CDR3 sequence reads: CASSQVSVTIYF. In nucleotides, the CDR3 is TGTGCCAGCAGCCAAGTCTCAGTCACCATATATTTT. The chain combines TRBV14 with TRBJ1-3, with D unclear. V lost 1 base to trimming and J lost 9 bases, with 7 bases between them. The CDR3 runs to 12 residues. The V gene's germline CDR1 is SGHDN and CDR2 FVKESK.